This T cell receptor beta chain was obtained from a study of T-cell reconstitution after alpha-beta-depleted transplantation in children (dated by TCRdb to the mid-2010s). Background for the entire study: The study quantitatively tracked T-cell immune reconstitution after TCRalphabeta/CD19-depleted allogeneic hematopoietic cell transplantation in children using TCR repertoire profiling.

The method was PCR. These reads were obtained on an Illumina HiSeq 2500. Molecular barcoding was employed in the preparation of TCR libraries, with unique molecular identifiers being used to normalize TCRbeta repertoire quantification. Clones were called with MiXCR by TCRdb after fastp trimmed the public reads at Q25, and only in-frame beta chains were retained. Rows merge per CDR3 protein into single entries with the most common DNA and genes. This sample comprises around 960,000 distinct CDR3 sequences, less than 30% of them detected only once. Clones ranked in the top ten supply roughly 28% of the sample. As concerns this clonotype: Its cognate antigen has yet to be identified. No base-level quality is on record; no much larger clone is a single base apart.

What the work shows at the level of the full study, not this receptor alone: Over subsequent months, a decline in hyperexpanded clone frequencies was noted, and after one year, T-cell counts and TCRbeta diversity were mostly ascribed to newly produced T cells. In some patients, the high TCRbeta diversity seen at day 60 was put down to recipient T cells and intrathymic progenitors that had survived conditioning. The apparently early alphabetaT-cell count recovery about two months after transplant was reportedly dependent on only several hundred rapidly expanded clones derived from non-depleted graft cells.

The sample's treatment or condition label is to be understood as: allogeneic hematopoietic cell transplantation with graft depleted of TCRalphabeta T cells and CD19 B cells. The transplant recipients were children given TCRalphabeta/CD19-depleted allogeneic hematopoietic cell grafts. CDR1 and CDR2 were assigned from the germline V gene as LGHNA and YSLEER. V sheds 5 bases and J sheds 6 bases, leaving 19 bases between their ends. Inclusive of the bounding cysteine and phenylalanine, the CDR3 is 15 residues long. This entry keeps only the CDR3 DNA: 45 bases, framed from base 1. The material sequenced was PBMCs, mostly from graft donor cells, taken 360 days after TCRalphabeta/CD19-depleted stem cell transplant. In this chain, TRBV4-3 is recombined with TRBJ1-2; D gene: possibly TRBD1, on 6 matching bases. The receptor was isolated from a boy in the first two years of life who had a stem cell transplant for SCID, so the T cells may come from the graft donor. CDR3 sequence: CASSWTDQGGHGYTF. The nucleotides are TGCGCCAGCAGCTGGACAGACCAGGGAGGACATGGCTACACCTTC.